This T cell receptor beta chain is drawn from a study of cytomegalovirus exposure and HLA in healthy donors. V shed 6 bases, J shed 3 bases, and the junction held 8 bases outside the gene matches. CDR3 length equals 13 residues. Germline V gene sequence: CDR1 SQVTM, CDR2 ANQGSEA. General study points: Cytomegalovirus-associated TCR beta chains were listed, numbering some 150. Later analysis indicated greater clonal expansion among HLA-associated TCR beta chains than among equally common other chains. Only CMV serostatus was available as immune exposure information.

The donors comprised healthy bone marrow donors. Note on this clone: Its target is unknown.

Primers: 60 Vbeta forward and 13 Jbeta reverse. Sequencing used immunoSEQ multiplex PCR; TCRdb keeps in-frame clones, though not all of them. The repertoire holds hundreds of thousands of clones, with approximately 83% as singletons. The receptor was derived from a boy younger than 10 in good health and CMV-seronegative. Sequenced sample: PBMCs. The chain has TRBV29-1 and TRBJ2-7, with 7 positions matching TRBD2. The CDR3 reads CSVGEGGHYEQYF. CDR3 bases: TGCAGCGTCGGGGAGGGCGGCCACTACGAGCAGTACTTC.